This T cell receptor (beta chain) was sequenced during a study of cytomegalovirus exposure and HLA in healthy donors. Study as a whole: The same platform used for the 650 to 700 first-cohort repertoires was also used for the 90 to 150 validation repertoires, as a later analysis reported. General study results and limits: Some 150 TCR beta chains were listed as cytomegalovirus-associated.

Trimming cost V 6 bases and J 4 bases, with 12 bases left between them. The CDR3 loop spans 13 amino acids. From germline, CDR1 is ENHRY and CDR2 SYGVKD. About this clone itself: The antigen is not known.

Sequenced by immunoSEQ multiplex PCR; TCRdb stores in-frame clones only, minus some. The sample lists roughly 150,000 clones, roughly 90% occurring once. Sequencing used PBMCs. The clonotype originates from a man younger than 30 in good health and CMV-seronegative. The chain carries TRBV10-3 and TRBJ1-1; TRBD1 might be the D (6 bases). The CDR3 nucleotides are TGTGCCATCAGGGCGGAAGGGGGCACTGAAGCTTTCTTT. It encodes CAIRAEGGTEAFF.